This record concerns one T cell receptor (beta chain) sequence. Its antigen remains unknown. These data originate in a study of T cells in localized non-small cell lung cancer. Study results and limitations: Tumor showed lower T cell clonality than uninvolved adjacent lung, where it was highest. Tumor samples were not multi-region, leaving intratumor heterogeneity unexcluded. Appearing in adjacent lung were a median about 50 of the top 100 tumor clones.

With V trimmed by 1 base and J by 3 bases, 15 bases remained unmatched. Germline-derived CDR1 and CDR2 are LGHNA and YNFKEQ. The length of the CDR3 is 20 residues. Repertoires were generated with immunoSEQ multiplex PCR, while TCRdb's copy carries only in-frame clones and drops some. The sample consists of tens of thousands of clones, roughly 90% of them appearing once. The rearrangement links TRBV4-2 to TRBJ2-2, with 9 bases identical to TRBD2. Sequencing was performed on peripheral blood, taken before any cancer treatment. The clonotype comes from a female donor over 55 with stage II squamous cell lung carcinoma. The CDR3 region is CASSQVWVAGEVPDTGELFF. The CDR3 nucleotides read TGTGCCAGCAGCCAAGTTTGGGTAGCGGGAGAGGTCCCGGACACCGGGGAGCTGTTTTTT.